What follows are 29 T cell receptor beta chains derived from one specimen sequenced in a study of cytomegalovirus exposure and HLA in healthy donors. Primers: 60 Vbeta forward and 13 Jbeta reverse. Produced via immunoSEQ multiplex PCR; TCRdb's table is partial and in-frame only. This repertoire shows under 150,000 clones, about 84% found once; its top ten account for around 5.9%. Sequenced material: PBMCs. The source is a woman in her thirties or forties in good health and CMV-seropositive.

This chain uses TRBV28 with TRBJ2-3; 8 nucleotides line up with TRBD2. This CDR3 has 15 amino acids. Germline loops: CDR1 MDHEN, CDR2 SYDVKM. V shed 6 bases and J 4 bases; nucleotides not matched to a gene: 9. The CDR3 DNA follows: TGTGCCAGCAGCCAAAGCGGGAGTAACGCAGATACGCAGTATTTT. It translates to CASSQSGSNADTQYF.

The rearrangement joins TRBV7-9 to TRBJ2-7; 7 bases align to TRBD2. V trimming: 4 bases; J trimming: 2 bases; junction bases outside the gene matches: 5. There are 14 residues in the CDR3. CDR1 is SEHNR, CDR2 FQNEAQ, per germline (reference sequence). The CDR3 here is CASSSPSGAYEQYF. For the CDR3, the DNA is TGTGCCAGCAGCTCGCCTAGCGGCGCCTACGAGCAGTACTTC.

This chain joins TRBV9 and TRBJ2-1; 7 positions match TRBD2. This CDR3 region has 16 residues. The junction had 13 bases not matched to a gene; V was cut back by 3 bases and J by 7 bases. Germline V lookup: CDR1 SGDLS, CDR2 YYNGEE. The CDR3 DNA reads as TGTGCCAGCAGCGGGGAGCGGGGAGCACAGGAGAATGAGCAGTTCTTC. Protein sequence: CASSGERGAQENEQFF.

The chain combines TRBV9 with TRBJ2-1; tentative D call: TRBD1 (7 bases). The CDR3 totals 15 residues. Trimming stripped 3 bases from V and 2 bases from J, with 12 bases between. The germline V gene has CDR1 SGDLS and CDR2 YYNGEE. CDR3 DNA sequence: TGTGCCAGCAGCGCACAGGGGAGGACCTACAATGAGCAGTTCTTC. Amino acid sequence: CASSAQGRTYNEQFF.

The rearrangement uses TRBV28 and TRBJ1-5; 8 positions match TRBD1. The CDR3 is made up of 15 amino acids. V dropped 5 bases and J dropped 5; count of bases not matched to a gene: 8. The V gene's germline CDR1 is MDHEN and CDR2 SYDVKM. The CDR3 nucleotides read TGTGCCAGCAGTCCAGGGGGCAGGGGATATCAGCCCCAGCATTTT. Amino acids: CASSPGGRGYQPQHF.

This clone was counted a single time. The chain uses TRBV9 and TRBJ2-7; no firm D call. The V end lost 2 bases, the J end lost 3 bases, and 12 bases lay between the germline ends. This CDR3 is 14 amino acids long. Germline V gives CDR1 SGDLS, CDR2 YYNGEE. The CDR3 nucleotides read TGTGCCAGCAGCGTCCCTTTGGGCTTCTACGAGCAGTACTTC. Amino acid sequence: CASSVPLGFYEQYF. Variable domain in full (rest from reference TRBV9 and TRBJ2-7): DSGVTQTPKHLITATGQRVTLRCSPRSGDLSVYWYQQSLDQGLQFLIQYYNGEERAKGNILERFSAQQFPDLHSELNLSSLELGDSALYFCASSVPLGFYEQYFGPGTRLTVT.

This chain connects TRBV5-1 to TRBJ1-1; possible D gene TRBD1, 5 bases. Germline V gene data show CDR1 as SGHRS and CDR2 as YFSETQ. The germline V and J ends were trimmed by 3 bases and 0 bases, with 9 bases remaining between them. This CDR3 has 14 residues. The CDR3 loop reads CASSSPGMNTEAFF. In DNA, the CDR3 is TGCGCCAGCAGCTCACCAGGGATGAACACTGAAGCTTTCTTT.

CDR3: CASSIGEGWTEAFF. CDR3 nucleotide sequence: TGTGCCAGTAGTATAGGGGAGGGATGGACTGAAGCTTTCTTT. This sequence joins TRBV19 and TRBJ1-1, with unresolved D. This CDR3 has 14 residues. V shed 1 base and J shed 5 bases, with 11 bases lying between them. CDR1 and CDR2 from the germline V gene are LNHDA and SQIVND (reference sequence).

The chain is built from TRBV5-4 and TRBJ2-1; D not certain. This CDR3 comprises 15 residues. Between the trimmed V and J ends, which lost 4 bases and 0 bases, there was a span of 11 bases. Germline V gives CDR1 SGHNT, CDR2 YYREEE (reference sequence). CDR3 loop: CASSRLTTSYNEQFF. The CDR3 DNA follows: TGTGCCAGCAGCCGACTCACGACCTCCTACAATGAGCAGTTCTTC.

The rearrangement links TRBV4-2 to TRBJ2-7; 7 bases are shared with TRBD2. The V segment lost 5 bases and the J segment 0 bases; nucleotides outside the gene matches: 4. The germline V gene encodes CDR1 LGHNA and CDR2 YNFKEQ. The CDR3 is made up of 14 amino acids. CDR3 in DNA: TGTGCCAGCAGCTTTCAGCGGGACTCCTACGAGCAGTACTTC. It is translated as CASSFQRDSYEQYF.

Only a few counts were recorded for this clone. V gene TRBV5-1 combines with J gene TRBJ2-3; TRBD2 agrees at 12 bases. Germline V gene sequence: CDR1 SGHRS, CDR2 YFSETQ. V gave up 0 bases and J gave up 2 bases; unmatched junction bases: 4. The CDR3 covers 17 residues. In nucleotides, the CDR3 is TGCGCCAGCAGCTTGGGGCTAGCGGGAGGGGTCACAGATACGCAGTATTTT. Translated, it gives CASSLGLAGGVTDTQYF. Using reference TRBV5-1 and TRBJ2-3 for the parts outside the CDR3, the full variable domain is KAGVTQTPRYLIKTRGQQVTLSCSPISGHRSVSWYQQTPGQGLQFLFEYFSETQRNKGNFPGRFSGRQFSNSRSEMNVSTLELGDSALYLCASSLGLAGGVTDTQYFGPGTRLTVL.

V and J are TRBV2 and TRBJ2-7; the match to TRBD2 covers 7 bases. Losses at the gene ends were 6 bases for V and 6 bases for J; bases not matched to a gene: 14. Per germline, CDR1 SNHLY and CDR2 FYNNEI. The CDR3 has 15 residues. The CDR3, as DNA: TGTGCCAGCAGCGTCCTTCTAGCGGTGCGTGGCGAGCAGTACTTC. Translated, it gives CASSVLLAVRGEQYF.

This chain links TRBV19 with TRBJ2-2, with 7 bases aligning to TRBD1. The length of the CDR3 is 15 residues. Trimming removed 7 bases from V and 7 bases from J; junction bases left unmatched: 12. Looked up from germline, CDR1 is LNHDA and CDR2 is SQIVND (reference sequence). The CDR3 protein is CASKGNRGDHGELFF. The DNA for the CDR3 is TGTGCCAGTAAGGGTAACAGGGGCGATCACGGGGAGCTGTTTTTT.

The genes are TRBV13 and TRBJ2-5; TRBD1 agrees at 8 bases. CDR3 length equals 14 residues. J lost 7 bases, V lost 5 bases, and 9 bases had no gene match. CDR1 and CDR2 (germline): PRHDT, FYEKMQ (reference sequence). CDR3 sequence: CASSLDRGLGTQYF. CDR3 bases: TGTGCCAGCAGCCTTGACAGGGGATTAGGGACCCAGTACTTC.

J is TRBJ1-1 and V is TRBV7-9, with 12 positions matching TRBD1. The junction had 8 bases not matched to a gene; V was cut back by 4 bases and J by 8 bases. The germline gives CDR1 SEHNR, CDR2 FQNEAQ (reference sequence). The CDR3 consists of 15 residues. The DNA of the CDR3 is TGTGCCAGCAGCTCCCCGGGACAGGGGGCTGGGGAAGCTTTCTTT. It translates to CASSSPGQGAGEAFF.

The chain has TRBV7-3 and TRBJ2-1, with D uncertain. Per the germline V gene, CDR1 is SGHTA and CDR2 is FQGTGA. CDR3 size: 15 residues. With 2 bases removed from V and 6 bases from J, the gap between germline ends came to 14 bases. The DNA of the CDR3 is TGTGCCAGCAGCTTAGATCCCAGGCCGGCCAATGAGCAGTTCTTC. Residues: CASSLDPRPANEQFF.

The chain links TRBV6-1 to TRBJ2-2, with 8 nucleotides matching TRBD2. The V segment lost 1 base and the J segment 6 bases; nucleotides outside the gene matches: 10. Germline values: CDR1 MNHNS, CDR2 SASEGT. The CDR3 totals 17 residues. CDR3 protein: CASSEVVAGGIPGELFF. The CDR3 nucleotides are TGTGCCAGCAGTGAAGTTGTGGCGGGAGGTATCCCCGGGGAGCTGTTTTTT.

The rearrangement joins TRBV10-2 to TRBJ1-1; no definite D call. V was clipped by 3 bases and J by 11 bases, with 13 bases between them. The CDR3 runs 12 residues. CDR1 WSHSY and CDR2 SAAADI come from the germline V gene. This CDR3 is CASSEGFPRAFF. The CDR3 bases are TGCGCCAGCAGTGAAGGATTTCCCAGGGCTTTCTTT.

The J gene is TRBJ2-5, the V gene TRBV11-2; the match to TRBD2 covers 8 bases. This CDR3 has 14 amino acids. CDR1 and CDR2 (germline): SGHAT, FQNNGV. V shed 5 bases, J shed 0 bases, and the junction held 2 bases outside the gene matches. The CDR3 sequence: CASSATSDQETQYF. The CDR3 nucleotides read TGTGCCAGCAGCGCGACTAGCGACCAAGAGACCCAGTACTTC.

The chain uses TRBV5-1 and TRBJ1-4; TRBD1 aligns across 10 bases. The CDR3 spans 15 residues. Per the germline V gene, CDR1 is SGHRS and CDR2 is YFSETQ. Trimming took 4 bases from V and 8 from J; bases not matched to a gene: 8. The CDR3 nucleotides read TGCGCCAGCAGCGGTACCGGGACAGGGGAAGAAAAACTGTTTTTT. Translated: CASSGTGTGEEKLFF.

V and J are TRBV2 and TRBJ1-2; a possible D gene is TRBD1 (5 bases). The germline CDR1 and CDR2 sequences are SNHLY and FYNNEI. The CDR3 is made up of 13 amino acids. V lost 8 bases to trimming and J lost 6 bases, with 16 bases between them. In nucleotides, the CDR3 is TGTGCCAGCCGGTCAGGGAATTTGAATGGCTACACCTTC. Its protein product is CASRSGNLNGYTF. The variable domain in full, with the rest retrieved from reference TRBV2 and TRBJ1-2, is EPEVTQTPSHQVTQMGQEVILRCVPISNHLYFYWYRQILGQKVEFLVSFYNNEISEKSEIFDDQFSVERPDGSNFTLKIRSTKLEDSAMYFCASRSGNLNGYTFGSGTRLTVV.

The chain joins TRBV19 to TRBJ1-3; D gene uncertain. Germline V gene sequence: CDR1 LNHDA, CDR2 SQIVND (reference sequence). V dropped 7 bases and J dropped 0 bases, with 16 bases sitting between them. The CDR3 runs 16 residues. The CDR3 bases are TGTGCCAGTACCTTGGCGGCCTCCTTCTCTGGAAACACCATATATTTT. This codes for CASTLAASFSGNTIYF.

With respect to this clone: In the same sample, other DNA sequences code for this CDR3. The chain recombines TRBV30 with TRBJ2-3, with D perhaps matching TRBD2 (5 bases). The CDR3 length is 14 residues. Per germline, CDR1 GTSNPN and CDR2 SVGIG (reference sequence). Trimming took off 0 bases at V and 0 bases at J, with 7 bases between the two ends. The CDR3 loop is CAWSVGGSTDTQYF. CDR3 nucleotides: TGTGCCTGGAGTGTTGGCGGGAGCACAGATACGCAGTATTTT.

The chain couples TRBV5-1 to TRBJ2-5; TRBD1 is a possible D gene (5 bases). The CDR3 is 15 residues long. V was clipped by 4 bases and J by 6 bases, with 19 bases between them. Germline V gene lookup returns CDR1 SGHRS and CDR2 YFSETQ. In DNA form, the CDR3 reads TGCGCCAGCAGCCCCACCCCCCAGGGATTAAAGACCCAGTACTTC. This translates into CASSPTPQGLKTQYF. Variable domain in full (rest from reference TRBV5-1 and TRBJ2-5): KAGVTQTPRYLIKTRGQQVTLSCSPISGHRSVSWYQQTPGQGLQFLFEYFSETQRNKGNFPGRFSGRQFSNSRSEMNVSTLELGDSALYLCASSPTPQGLKTQYFGPGTRLLVL.

The chain combines TRBV5-1 with TRBJ2-7; TRBD2 is a possible D gene (6 bases). Germline CDR1 and CDR2: SGHRS and YFSETQ. This CDR3 has 15 amino acids. V shed 4 bases and J shed 4 bases, with 18 bases lying between them. The chain's CDR3 is CASSGGTGGKYEQYF. CDR3 bases: TGCGCCAGCAGCGGCGGGACTGGGGGAAAGTACGAGCAGTACTTC.

The genes are TRBV7-8 and TRBJ1-4, with D uncertain. The CDR3 runs 15 residues. CDR1 is SGHVS, CDR2 FQNEAQ, per germline. The V and J ends lost 2 bases and 3 bases respectively, with 10 bases between them. CDR3: CASSLLQLANEKLFF. CDR3 sequence (DNA): TGTGCCAGCAGCTTATTACAGCTGGCTAATGAAAAACTGTTTTTT. Complete variable domain (other parts from reference TRBV7-8 and TRBJ1-4): GAGVSQSPRYKVAKRGQDVALRCDPISGHVSLFWYQQALGQGPEFLTYFQNEAQLDKSGLPSDRFFAERPEGSVSTLKIQRTQQEDSAVYLCASSLLQLANEKLFFGSGTQLSVL.

This chain connects TRBV29-1 to TRBJ1-5, with 7 nucleotides matching TRBD1. The germline V gene encodes CDR1 SQVTM and CDR2 ANQGSEA. The trim removed 4 bases at V and 5 bases at J, leaving 5 bases unmatched. This CDR3 spans 13 amino acids. As DNA, the CDR3 is TGCAGCGTTGCTCTCAGGGGGGATCAGCCCCAGCATTTT. Its translation is CSVALRGDQPQHF.

This chain joins TRBV21-1 and TRBJ1-2; the table's D call, TRBD1, was not checked against the DNA. TRBV21-1 is classified as a pseudogene. The CDR3 runs to 14 residues. The chain's CDR3 is CASSPRQGNYGYTF. The CDR3 region has the DNA TGTGCCAGCAGCCCGCGGCAGGGCAACTATGGCTACACCTTC.

The genes are TRBV5-4 and TRBJ1-5; D is unresolved. The ends were cut back, 0 bases at V and 4 bases at J, with 8 bases in the middle. Looked up from germline, CDR1 is SGHNT and CDR2 is YYREEE (reference sequence). The CDR3 covers 14 residues. As DNA, the CDR3 is TGTGCCAGCAGCTTGGACATGTCGAATCAGCCCCAGCATTTT. Its protein is CASSLDMSNQPQHF.